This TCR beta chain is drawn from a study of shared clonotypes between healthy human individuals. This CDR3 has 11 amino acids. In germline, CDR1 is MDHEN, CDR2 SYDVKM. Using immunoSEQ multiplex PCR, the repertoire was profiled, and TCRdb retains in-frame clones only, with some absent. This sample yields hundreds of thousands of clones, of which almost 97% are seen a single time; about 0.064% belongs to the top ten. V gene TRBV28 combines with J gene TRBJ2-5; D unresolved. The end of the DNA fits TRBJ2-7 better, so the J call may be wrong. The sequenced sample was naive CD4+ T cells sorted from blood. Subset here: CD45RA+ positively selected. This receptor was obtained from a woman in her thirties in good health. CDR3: CASSQTYEQYF. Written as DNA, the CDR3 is TGTGCCAGCAGCCAGACCTACGAGCAGTACTTC.